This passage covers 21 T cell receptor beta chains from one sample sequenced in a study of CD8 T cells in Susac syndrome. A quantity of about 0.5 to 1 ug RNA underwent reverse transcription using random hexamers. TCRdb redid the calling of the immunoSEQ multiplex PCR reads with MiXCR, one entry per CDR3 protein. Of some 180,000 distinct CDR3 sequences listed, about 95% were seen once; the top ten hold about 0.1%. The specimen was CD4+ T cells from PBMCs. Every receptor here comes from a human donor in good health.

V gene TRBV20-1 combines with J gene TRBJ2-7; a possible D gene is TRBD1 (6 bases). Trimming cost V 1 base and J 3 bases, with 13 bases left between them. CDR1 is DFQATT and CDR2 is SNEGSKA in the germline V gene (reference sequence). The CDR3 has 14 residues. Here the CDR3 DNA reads TGCAGTGCTAGAGGCGACAGGCTAGACTACGAGCAGTACTTC. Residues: CSARGDRLDYEQYF.

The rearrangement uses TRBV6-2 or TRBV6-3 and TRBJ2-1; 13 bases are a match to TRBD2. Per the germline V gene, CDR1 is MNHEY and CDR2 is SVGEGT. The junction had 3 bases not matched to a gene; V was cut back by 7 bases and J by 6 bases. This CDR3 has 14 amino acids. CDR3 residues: CASITSGRANEQFF. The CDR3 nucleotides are TGTGCCAGCATAACTAGCGGGAGGGCCAATGAGCAGTTCTTC.

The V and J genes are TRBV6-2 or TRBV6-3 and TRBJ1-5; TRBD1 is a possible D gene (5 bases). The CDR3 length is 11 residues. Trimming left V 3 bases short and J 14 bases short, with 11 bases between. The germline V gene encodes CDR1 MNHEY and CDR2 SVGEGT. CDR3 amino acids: CASSYGTAKHF. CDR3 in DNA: TGTGCCAGCAGTTATGGGACCGCGAAGCATTTT.

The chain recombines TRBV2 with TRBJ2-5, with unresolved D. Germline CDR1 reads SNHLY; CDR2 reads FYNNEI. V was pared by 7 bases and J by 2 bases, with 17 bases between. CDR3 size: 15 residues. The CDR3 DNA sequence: TGTGCCAGCATCAATATGATAGGGCGTCAAGAGACCCAGTACTTC. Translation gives CASINMIGRQETQYF.

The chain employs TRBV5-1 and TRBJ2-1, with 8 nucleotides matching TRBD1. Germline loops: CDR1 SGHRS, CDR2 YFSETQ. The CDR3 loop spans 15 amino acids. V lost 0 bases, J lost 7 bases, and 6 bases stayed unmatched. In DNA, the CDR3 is TGCGCCAGCAGCTTGGCGACAGGGGCCCTGAATGAGCAGTTCTTC. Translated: CASSLATGALNEQFF.

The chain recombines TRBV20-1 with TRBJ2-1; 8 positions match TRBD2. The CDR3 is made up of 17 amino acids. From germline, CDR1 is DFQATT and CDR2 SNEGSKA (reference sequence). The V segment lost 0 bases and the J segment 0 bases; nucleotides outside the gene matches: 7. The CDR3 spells CSARDRGGGSSYNEQFF. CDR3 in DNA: TGCAGTGCTAGAGATCGAGGCGGGGGGAGCTCCTACAATGAGCAGTTCTTC.

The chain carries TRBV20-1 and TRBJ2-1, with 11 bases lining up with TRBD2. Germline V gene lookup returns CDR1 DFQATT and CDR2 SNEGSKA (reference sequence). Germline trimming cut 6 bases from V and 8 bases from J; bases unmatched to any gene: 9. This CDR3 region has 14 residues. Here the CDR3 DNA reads TGCAGTGCAGGCATAGCGGGAGGGGTCGATGAGCAGTTCTTC. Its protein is CSAGIAGGVDEQFF.

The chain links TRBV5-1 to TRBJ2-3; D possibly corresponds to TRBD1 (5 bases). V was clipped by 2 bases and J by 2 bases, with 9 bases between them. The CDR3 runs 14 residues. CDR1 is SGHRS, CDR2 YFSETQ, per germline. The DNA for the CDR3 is TGCGCCAGCAGCTTTCGACAGAACACAGATACGCAGTATTTT. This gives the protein CASSFRQNTDTQYF.

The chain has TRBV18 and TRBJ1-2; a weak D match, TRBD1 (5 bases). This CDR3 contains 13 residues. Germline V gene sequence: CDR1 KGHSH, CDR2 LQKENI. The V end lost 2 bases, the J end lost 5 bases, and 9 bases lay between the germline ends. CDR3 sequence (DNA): TGTGCCAGCTCACCAGCGACAGAATATGGCTACACCTTC. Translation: CASSPATEYGYTF. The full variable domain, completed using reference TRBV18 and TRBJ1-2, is NAGVMQNPRHLVRRRGQEARLRCSPMKGHSHVYWYRQLPEEGLKFMVYLQKENIIDESGMPKERFSAEFPKEGPSILRIQQVVRGDSAAYFCASSPATEYGYTFGSGTRLTVV.

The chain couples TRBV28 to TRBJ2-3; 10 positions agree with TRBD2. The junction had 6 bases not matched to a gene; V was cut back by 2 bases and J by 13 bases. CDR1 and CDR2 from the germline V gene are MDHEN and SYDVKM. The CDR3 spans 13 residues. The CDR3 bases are TGTGCCAGCAGTTTAGGCCTAGCGGGAGCTAAGTATTTT. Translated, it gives CASSLGLAGAKYF.

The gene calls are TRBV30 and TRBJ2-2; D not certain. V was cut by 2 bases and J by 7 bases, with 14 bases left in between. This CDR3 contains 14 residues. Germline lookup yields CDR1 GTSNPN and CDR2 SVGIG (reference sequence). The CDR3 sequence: CAWSRSKFGGELFF. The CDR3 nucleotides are TGTGCCTGGAGTCGGTCTAAGTTCGGCGGGGAGCTGTTTTTT.

The CDR3 sequence: CSATVMNTEAFF. CDR3 in DNA: TGCAGTGCTACTGTGATGAACACTGAAGCTTTCTTT. The chain combines TRBV20-1 with TRBJ1-1, with no clear D. Trimming cost V 4 bases and J 0 bases, with 6 bases left between them. Germline CDR1 reads DFQATT; CDR2 reads SNEGSKA (reference sequence). This CDR3 has 12 amino acids.

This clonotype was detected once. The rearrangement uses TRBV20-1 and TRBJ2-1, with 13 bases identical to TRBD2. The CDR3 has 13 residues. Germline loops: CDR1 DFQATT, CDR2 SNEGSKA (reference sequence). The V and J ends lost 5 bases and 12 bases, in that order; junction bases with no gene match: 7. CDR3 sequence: CSAFFGLAGVQFF. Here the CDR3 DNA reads TGCAGTGCTTTTTTCGGACTAGCGGGAGTGCAGTTCTTC.

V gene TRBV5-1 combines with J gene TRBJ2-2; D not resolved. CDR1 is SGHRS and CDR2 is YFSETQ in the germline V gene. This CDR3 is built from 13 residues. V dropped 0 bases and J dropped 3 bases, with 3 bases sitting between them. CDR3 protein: CASSLADTGELFF. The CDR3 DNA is TGCGCCAGCAGCTTGGCCGACACCGGGGAGCTGTTTTTT.

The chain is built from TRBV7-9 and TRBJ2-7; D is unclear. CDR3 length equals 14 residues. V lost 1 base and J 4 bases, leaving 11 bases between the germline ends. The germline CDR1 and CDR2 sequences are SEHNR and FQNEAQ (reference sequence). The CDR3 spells CASSLGAPMYEQYF. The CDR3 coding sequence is TGTGCCAGCAGCTTAGGGGCTCCGATGTACGAGCAGTACTTC.

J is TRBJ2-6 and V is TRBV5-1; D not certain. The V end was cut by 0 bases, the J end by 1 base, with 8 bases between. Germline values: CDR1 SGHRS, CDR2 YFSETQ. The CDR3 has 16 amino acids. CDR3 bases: TGCGCCAGCAGCTTGGCCTCTGGTTCTGGGGCCAACGTCCTGACTTTC. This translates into CASSLASGSGANVLTF.

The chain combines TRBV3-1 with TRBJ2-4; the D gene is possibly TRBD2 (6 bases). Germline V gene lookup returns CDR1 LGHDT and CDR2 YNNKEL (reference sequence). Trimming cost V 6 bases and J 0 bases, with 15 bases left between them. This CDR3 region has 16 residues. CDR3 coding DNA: TGTGCCAGCAGTCCCCTAAGGGGACTAGCCAAAAACATTCAGTACTTC. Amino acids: CASSPLRGLAKNIQYF.

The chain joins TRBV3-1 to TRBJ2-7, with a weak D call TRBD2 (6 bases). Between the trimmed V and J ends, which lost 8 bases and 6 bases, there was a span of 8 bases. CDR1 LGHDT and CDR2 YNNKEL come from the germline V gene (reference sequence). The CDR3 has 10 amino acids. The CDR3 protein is CASGTREQYF. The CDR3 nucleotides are TGTGCCAGCGGGACTCGCGAGCAGTACTTC.

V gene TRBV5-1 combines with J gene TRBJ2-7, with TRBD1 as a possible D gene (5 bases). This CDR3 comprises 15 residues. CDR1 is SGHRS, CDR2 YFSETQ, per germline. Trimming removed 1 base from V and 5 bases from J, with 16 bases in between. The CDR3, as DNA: TGCGCCAGCAGCTTGTCGTGGGGCGGCGTACACGAGCAGTACTTC. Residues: CASSLSWGGVHEQYF.

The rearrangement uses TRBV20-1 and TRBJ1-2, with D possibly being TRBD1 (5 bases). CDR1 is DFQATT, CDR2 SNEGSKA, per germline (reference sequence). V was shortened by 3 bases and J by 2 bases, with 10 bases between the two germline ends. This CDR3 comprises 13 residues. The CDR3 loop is CSARLAGNYGYTF. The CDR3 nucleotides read TGCAGTGCTAGGCTCGCAGGGAACTATGGCTACACCTTC.

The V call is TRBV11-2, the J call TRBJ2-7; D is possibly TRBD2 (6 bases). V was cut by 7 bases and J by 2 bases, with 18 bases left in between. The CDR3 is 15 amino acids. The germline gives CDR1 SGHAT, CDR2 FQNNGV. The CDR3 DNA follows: TGTGCCAGCAACAAAGGGATAGGAGGGCCCTACGAGCAGTACTTC. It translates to CASNKGIGGPYEQYF.